These 23 T cell receptor beta chains originate from one sample sequenced in a study of cytomegalovirus exposure and HLA in healthy donors. Primers for the PCR totalled 60 Vbeta and 13 Jbeta. Assay used: immunoSEQ multiplex PCR; TCRdb lists only in-frame clones, some missing. The repertoire includes fewer than 90,000 clones, about 70% of them detected once, and 6% to 9.5% sits in the top ten. Source material: PBMCs. These receptors all come from a man between 35 and 55 years old in good health and CMV-seropositive.

J is TRBJ2-2 and V is TRBV30; a possible D gene is TRBD1 (6 bases). Germline loops: CDR1 GTSNPN, CDR2 SVGIG (reference sequence). The CDR3 extends over 14 amino acids. Deletions cut 4 bases from V and 4 bases from J, with 13 bases between. The CDR3 reads CAWTRDTSTGELFF. The CDR3 nucleotides read TGTGCCTGGACCCGGGACACCTCCACCGGGGAGCTGTTTTTT.

The sample holds a few counts of this clone. The CDR3 DNA is TGTGCCACCAGCAGAAGACAGGAGACCACCGGGGAGCTGTTTTTT. This codes for CATSRRQETTGELFF. The rearrangement joins TRBV15 to TRBJ2-2, with TRBD1 as a possible D gene (6 bases). V lost 2 bases and J 4 bases, leaving 11 bases between the germline ends. Germline V gives CDR1 LNHNV, CDR2 YYDKDF (reference sequence). This CDR3 comprises 15 residues. Together with reference TRBV15 and TRBJ2-2, the CDR3 gives the full variable domain: DAMVIQNPRYQVTQFGKPVTLSCSQTLNHNVMYWYQQKSSQAPKLLFHYYDKDFNNEADTPDNFQSRRPNTSFCFLDIRSPGLGDTAMYLCATSRRQETTGELFFGEGSRLTVL.

The rearrangement uses TRBV5-4 and TRBJ1-5, with TRBD1 identical over 7 bases. V dropped 4 bases and J dropped 7; count of bases not matched to a gene: 8. Germline V gives CDR1 SGHNT, CDR2 YYREEE (reference sequence). This CDR3 has 14 residues. CDR3 coding DNA: TGTGCCAGCAGCCTAGACAGGGAAGGCCAGCCCCAGCATTTT. Translating it yields CASSLDREGQPQHF.

The chain links TRBV19 to TRBJ1-6; 7 bases agree with TRBD1. Per the germline V gene, CDR1 is LNHDA and CDR2 is SQIVND (reference sequence). Trimming removed 7 bases from V and 7 bases from J; junction bases left unmatched: 10. This CDR3 is 15 amino acids long. CDR3 sequence reads: CASTIGDRVNSPLHF. CDR3 DNA: TGTGCCAGTACGATCGGCGACAGGGTCAATTCACCCCTCCACTTT.

This clone appeared many times. The genes are TRBV7-9 and TRBJ1-4; 10 bases line up with TRBD1. J was trimmed by 6 bases and V by 4 bases; bases with no gene match: 5. This CDR3 spans 15 amino acids. Germline V CDR1 and CDR2: SEHNR, FQNEAQ (reference sequence). DNA of the CDR3: TGTGCCAGCAGCTCGGGGGACAGGGGTTATGAAAAACTGTTTTTT. Residues: CASSSGDRGYEKLFF.

V and J are TRBV29-1 and TRBJ2-7, with a tentative D call TRBD2 (5 bases). This CDR3 region has 12 residues. Germline V lookup: CDR1 SQVTM, CDR2 ANQGSEA. Between the trimmed V and J ends, which lost 6 bases and 1 base, there was a span of 10 bases. CDR3: CSVADGSYEQYF. Here the CDR3 DNA reads TGCAGCGTAGCGGACGGTTCCTACGAGCAGTACTTC.

The genes are TRBV7-2 and TRBJ1-4; 8 bases are shared with TRBD1. J gave up 8 bases and V 3 bases, and 8 bases lay outside the gene matches. CDR1 is SGHTA and CDR2 is FQGNSA in the germline V gene. CDR3 length: 15 amino acids. CDR3 coding DNA: TGTGCCAGCAGCTTTCAGCAGGGGGCGCGGGAAAAACTGTTTTTT. Protein sequence: CASSFQQGAREKLFF.

The chain is built from TRBV2 and TRBJ1-3, with D possibly TRBD1 on 5 matching bases. Trimming removed 6 bases from V and 2 bases from J, with 8 bases in between. The CDR3 spans 13 residues. CDR1 SNHLY and CDR2 FYNNEI come from the germline V gene. CDR3 nucleotides: TGTGCCAGCAGGGCCAGGGCTGGAAACACCATATATTTT. Its protein is CASRARAGNTIYF.

The chain joins TRBV29-1 to TRBJ2-7; TRBD1 aligns across 10 bases. The CDR3 runs to 13 residues. After removal of 7 bases from V and 5 bases from J, the junction contained 8 bases not matched to a gene. The germline V gene has CDR1 SQVTM and CDR2 ANQGSEA. CDR3 in amino acids: CSARTGGINEQYF. The CDR3 DNA reads as TGCAGCGCCCGGACAGGGGGAATAAACGAGCAGTACTTC.

The chain carries TRBV9 and TRBJ1-4; 10 bases line up with TRBD1. The J segment lost 6 bases and the V segment lost 4 bases, leaving 12 bases of the junction unmatched. CDR3 length: 17 residues. Germline V gene data show CDR1 as SGDLS and CDR2 as YYNGEE. The CDR3 region has the DNA TGTGCCAGCAGCACCCACCCCGCGACAGGGGGCTATGAAAAACTGTTTTTT. Amino acids: CASSTHPATGGYEKLFF.

Comments on this clone: A read error may account for a junction end that differs from germline. V is TRBV19 and J is TRBJ1-5; no clear D. This CDR3 has 15 amino acids. Germline CDR1 LNHDA, CDR2 SQIVND (reference sequence). The DNA for the CDR3 is TGTGCCAGCAGTAGATGGAGGACTAGCAATCAGCCCCAGCATTTT. Protein sequence: CASSRWRTSNQPQHF.

This chain uses TRBV9 with TRBJ1-2; D is perhaps TRBD1 (6 bases). This CDR3 is built from 15 residues. V lost 4 bases to trimming and J lost 4 bases, with 17 bases between them. Germline V gives CDR1 SGDLS, CDR2 YYNGEE. As DNA, the CDR3 is TGTGCCAGCAGCCTCTCCGGACAGCAACCCTATGGCTACACCTTC. It encodes CASSLSGQQPYGYTF.

This rearrangement joins TRBV6-1 to TRBJ1-3; a weak D match, TRBD1 (5 bases). Germline CDR1 is MNHNS and CDR2 is SASEGT. This CDR3 comprises 15 residues. V lost 4 bases and J lost 0, with 10 bases in between. The CDR3 protein is CASSATDSSGNTIYF. Written as DNA, the CDR3 is TGTGCCAGCAGTGCGACCGACAGCTCTGGAAACACCATATATTTT.

This chain joins TRBV5-1 and TRBJ1-1; D not certain. This CDR3 comprises 13 residues. Germline CDR1 and CDR2: SGHRS and YFSETQ. Trimming pared 1 base from V and 0 bases from J, leaving 4 bases between. The CDR3 DNA sequence: TGCGCCAGCAGCTTGTATGTGAACACTGAAGCTTTCTTT. It translates to CASSLYVNTEAFF.

This chain links TRBV25-1 with TRBJ1-1; D ambiguous. Germline V gene sequence: CDR1 MGHDK, CDR2 SYGVNS. This CDR3 is built from 13 residues. V was clipped by 3 bases and J by 4 bases, with 9 bases between them. CDR3 region: CASSDSGITEAFF. The CDR3 bases are TGTGCCAGCAGTGACTCGGGGATCACTGAAGCTTTCTTT.

The chain is built from TRBV4-1 and TRBJ1-5; 7 positions match TRBD1. Unmatched junction bases numbered 6, after V lost 0 bases and J lost 4 bases. The CDR3 runs to 16 residues. CDR1 is MGHRA, CDR2 YSYEKL, per germline. CDR3 protein: CASSQEGAGQNQPQHF. CDR3 DNA sequence: TGCGCCAGCAGCCAAGAGGGGGCGGGACAGAATCAGCCCCAGCATTTT.

The rearrangement uses TRBV6-1 and TRBJ1-3, with D possibly TRBD1 on 5 matching bases. V was clipped by 5 bases and J by 0 bases, with 11 bases between them. There are 15 residues in the CDR3. Germline V gene lookup returns CDR1 MNHNS and CDR2 SASEGT. The CDR3 region is CASSLTGYSGNTIYF. The CDR3 DNA reads TGTGCCAGCAGTCTTACAGGATACTCTGGAAACACCATATATTTT.

The rearrangement joins TRBV10-3 to TRBJ1-1; 7 bases are a match to TRBD1. The germline V gene encodes CDR1 ENHRY and CDR2 SYGVKD. V trimming: 0 bases; J trimming: 3 bases; junction bases outside the gene matches: 7. The CDR3 extends over 16 amino acids. This chain's CDR3 is CAISESTGLQYTEAFF. In DNA, the CDR3 is TGTGCCATCAGTGAGTCGACAGGGCTTCAATACACTGAAGCTTTCTTT.

This sequence joins TRBV28 and TRBJ1-5; TRBD1 is a possible D gene (6 bases). The germline V gene encodes CDR1 MDHEN and CDR2 SYDVKM. Trimming took 10 bases from V and 3 from J, leaving 16 bases between them. The CDR3 has 14 amino acids. The CDR3 spells CATTFGGSNQPQHF. The CDR3 bases are TGTGCCACCACTTTTGGGGGCTCCAATCAGCCCCAGCATTTT.

The chain carries TRBV11-2 and TRBJ2-1; D is unclear. This CDR3 is built from 15 residues. Germline CDR1 and CDR2: SGHAT and FQNNGV. V was trimmed by 3 bases and J by 0 bases, leaving 9 bases between them. DNA for the CDR3: TGTGCCAGCAGCTTGCAGTGGAGCTCCTACAATGAGCAGTTCTTC. It yields the protein CASSLQWSSYNEQFF.

In the case of this clone: Other DNA sequences in this sample translate to the same CDR3. V gene TRBV5-1 combines with J gene TRBJ2-2; possibly TRBD1 for D (6 bases). V was shortened by 4 bases and J by 0 bases, with 10 bases between the two germline ends. The V gene's germline CDR1 is SGHRS and CDR2 YFSETQ. The CDR3 covers 15 residues. In DNA form, the CDR3 reads TGCGCCAGCAGCCTGGACAGAGCGAACACCGGGGAGCTGTTTTTT. Translating it yields CASSLDRANTGELFF.

The chain uses TRBV7-3 and TRBJ1-1, with TRBD1 identical over 9 bases. J was trimmed by 0 bases and V by 5 bases; bases with no gene match: 4. The CDR3 has 15 amino acids. Germline V gene lookup returns CDR1 SGHTA and CDR2 FQGTGA. CDR3 residues: CASSLGQGMNTEAFF. The CDR3 coding sequence is TGTGCCAGCAGCCTCGGACAGGGGATGAACACTGAAGCTTTCTTT.

This clone was found once. The V and J genes are TRBV5-8 and TRBJ1-1, with a possible D match to TRBD1 (6 bases). The CDR3 is 13 residues long. Germline lookup yields CDR1 SGHTS and CDR2 YDEGEE. V shed 1 base and J shed 8 bases, with 12 bases lying between them. CDR3 sequence reads: CASSLRIQGEAFF. Here the CDR3 DNA reads TGTGCCAGCAGCTTGCGTATTCAGGGGGAAGCTTTCTTT.